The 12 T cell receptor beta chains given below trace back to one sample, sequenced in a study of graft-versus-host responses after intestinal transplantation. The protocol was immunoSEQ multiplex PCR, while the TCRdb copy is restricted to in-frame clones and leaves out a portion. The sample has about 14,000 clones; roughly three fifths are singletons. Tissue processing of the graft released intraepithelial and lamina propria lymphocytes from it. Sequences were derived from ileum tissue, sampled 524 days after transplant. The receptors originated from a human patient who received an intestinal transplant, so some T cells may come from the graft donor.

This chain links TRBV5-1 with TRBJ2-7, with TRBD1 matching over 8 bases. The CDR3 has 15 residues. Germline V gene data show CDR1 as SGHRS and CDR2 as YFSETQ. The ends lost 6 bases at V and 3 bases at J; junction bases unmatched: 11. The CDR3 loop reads CASTPDPDRVYEQYF. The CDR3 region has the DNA TGCGCCAGCACCCCGGACCCGGACAGGGTCTACGAGCAGTACTTC.

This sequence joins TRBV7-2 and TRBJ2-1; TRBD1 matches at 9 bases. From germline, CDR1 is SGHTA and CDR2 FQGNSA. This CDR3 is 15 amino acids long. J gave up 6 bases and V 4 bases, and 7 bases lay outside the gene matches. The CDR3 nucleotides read TGTGCCAGCAGCTCCCGGGACAGGGCCAGCAATGAGCAGTTCTTC. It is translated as CASSSRDRASNEQFF.

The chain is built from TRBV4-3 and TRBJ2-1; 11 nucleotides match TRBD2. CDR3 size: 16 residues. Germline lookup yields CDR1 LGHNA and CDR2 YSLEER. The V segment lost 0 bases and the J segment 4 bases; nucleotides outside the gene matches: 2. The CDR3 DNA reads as TGCGCCAGCAGCCAAGACGGGACTAGCGGATACAATGAGCAGTTCTTC. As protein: CASSQDGTSGYNEQFF.

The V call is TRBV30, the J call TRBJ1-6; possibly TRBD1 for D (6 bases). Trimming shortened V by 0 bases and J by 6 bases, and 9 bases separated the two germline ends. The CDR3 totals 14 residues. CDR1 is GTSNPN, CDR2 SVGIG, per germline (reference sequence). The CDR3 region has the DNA TGTGCCTGGAGTGTAGCAGGGGTTAATTCACCCCTCCACTTT. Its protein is CAWSVAGVNSPLHF.

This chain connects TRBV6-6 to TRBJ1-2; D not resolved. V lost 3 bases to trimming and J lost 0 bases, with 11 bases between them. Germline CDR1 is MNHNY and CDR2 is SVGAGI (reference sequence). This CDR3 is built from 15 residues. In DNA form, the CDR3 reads TGTGCCAGCAGTTATGGTTCCTATGCTAACTATGGCTACACCTTC. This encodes CASSYGSYANYGYTF.

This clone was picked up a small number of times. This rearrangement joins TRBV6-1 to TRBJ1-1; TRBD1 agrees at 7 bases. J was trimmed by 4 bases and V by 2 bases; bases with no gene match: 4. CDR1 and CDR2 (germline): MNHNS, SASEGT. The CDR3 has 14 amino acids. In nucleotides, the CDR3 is TGTGCCAGCAGTGAATTAGGGGACAGCACTGAAGCTTTCTTT. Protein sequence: CASSELGDSTEAFF.

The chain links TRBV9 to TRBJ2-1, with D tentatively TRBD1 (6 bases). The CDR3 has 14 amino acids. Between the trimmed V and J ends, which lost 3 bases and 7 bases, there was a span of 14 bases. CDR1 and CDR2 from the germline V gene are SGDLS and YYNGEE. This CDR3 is CASSAAGTWNEQFF. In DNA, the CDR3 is TGTGCCAGCAGCGCAGCCGGGACATGGAATGAGCAGTTCTTC.

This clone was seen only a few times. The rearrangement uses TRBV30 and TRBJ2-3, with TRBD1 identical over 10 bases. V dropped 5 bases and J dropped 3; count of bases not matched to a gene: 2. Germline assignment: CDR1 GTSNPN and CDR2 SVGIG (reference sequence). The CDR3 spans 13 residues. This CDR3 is CAWDRGRTDTQYF. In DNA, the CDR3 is TGTGCCTGGGACAGGGGGCGGACAGATACGCAGTATTTT.

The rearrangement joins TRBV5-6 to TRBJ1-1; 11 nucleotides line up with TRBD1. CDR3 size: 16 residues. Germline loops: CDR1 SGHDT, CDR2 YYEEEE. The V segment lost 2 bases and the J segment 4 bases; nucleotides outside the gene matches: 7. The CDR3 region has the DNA TGTGCCAGCAGCTTCCTAATCGGGACAGGGGGCACTGAAGCTTTCTTT. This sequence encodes CASSFLIGTGGTEAFF.

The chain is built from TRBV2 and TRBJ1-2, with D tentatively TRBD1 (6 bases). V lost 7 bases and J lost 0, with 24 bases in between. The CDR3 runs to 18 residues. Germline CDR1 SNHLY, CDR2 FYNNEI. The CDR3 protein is CASTETGPLFLANYGYTF. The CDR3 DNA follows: TGTGCCAGCACCGAGACAGGTCCACTGTTCTTGGCTAACTATGGCTACACCTTC.

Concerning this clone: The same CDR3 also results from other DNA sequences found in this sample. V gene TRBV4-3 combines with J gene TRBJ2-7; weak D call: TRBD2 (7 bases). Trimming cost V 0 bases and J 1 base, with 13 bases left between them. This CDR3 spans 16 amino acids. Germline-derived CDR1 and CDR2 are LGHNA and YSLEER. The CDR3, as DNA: TGCGCCAGCAGCCAAGATAGGGGGGGCCTGTCCTACGAGCAGTACTTC. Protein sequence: CASSQDRGGLSYEQYF.

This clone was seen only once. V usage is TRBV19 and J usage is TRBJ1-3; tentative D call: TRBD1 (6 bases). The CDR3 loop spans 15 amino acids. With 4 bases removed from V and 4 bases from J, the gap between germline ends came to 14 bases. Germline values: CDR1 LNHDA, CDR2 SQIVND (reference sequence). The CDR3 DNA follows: TGTGCCAGTAGTACGGGACACGGCTTCGGAAACACCATATATTTT. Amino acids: CASSTGHGFGNTIYF.